This entry concerns a single T cell receptor (beta chain). Baseline was the first blood sampling point, followed by cycle 4 day 1 and cycle 7 day 1. The data are from a study of OX40 agonist ivuxolimab in advanced cancers. Turning to the study itself: Ivuxolimab, which patients received intravenously every 2 weeks, was dosed at 0.01 to 10 mg/kg.

The CDR3 sequence is 15 residues long. The protocol was immunoSEQ multiplex PCR, while the TCRdb copy is restricted to in-frame clones and leaves out a portion. The sample has under 20,000 clones; around four fifths are singletons. The input for sequencing was CD4+ or CD8+ T cells sorted from blood, taken in a trial of the OX40 agonist ivuxolimab. This TCR was sampled from an adult with an advanced solid tumor such as melanoma, head and neck, liver or kidney cancer. The rearrangement uses TRBV21-1 and TRBJ2-2; the DNA was not used to check the table's D call, TRBD2. TRBV21-1 is a pseudogene locus. CDR3 region: CASSRGTSPAGELFF. CDR3 nucleotides: TGTGCCAGCAGCAGAGGGACTAGTCCCGCCGGGGAGCTGTTTTTT.